Listed below are T cell receptor beta chains from one sample, sequenced in a study of regulatory T cells in long-lasting Graves disease. TCRdb re-called the multiplex PCR reads through MiXCR, storing one row per CDR3 protein. Of about 530,000 distinct CDR3 sequences detected, more than 15% appear once; the ten largest clones hold around 25%. The sample also formed part of further work on T cells in Graves' hyperthyroidism and ophthalmopathy.

The source was peripheral blood mononuclear cells (PBMCs), collected at new diagnosis, from a patient treated with antithyroid drugs. Source of these receptors: a woman aged 35-65 years with Graves disease. Both conserved end residues are part of each CDR3. The order of the fields is CDR3 DNA, CDR3 protein, D gene, clone size, J gene, V gene. The D gene is left open where the match is weak. Size values are once, few and many counts, or a class for expanded clones, and some rows have none.

TGTGCCAGCAGTTACAAACGCGACAGGCTCCATGAGCAGTTCTTC CASSYKRDRLHEQFF - many TRBJ2-1 TRBV6-2/TRBV6-3
TGTGCCAGCAGCCAATTCAACCTGGGGGACAGGGGGACTGAAGCTTTCTTT CASSQFNLGDRGTEAFF TRBD1 - TRBJ1-1 TRBV27
TGCAGTGCTAAGGGACAGGGAATCCCCTACGAGCAGTGCTTC CSAKGQGIPYEQCF TRBD1 - TRBJ2-7 TRBV20-1
TGTGCCAGCATTGGGATTTTGGGGAATGAGCAGTTCTTC CASIGILGNEQFF - many TRBJ2-1 TRBV2
TGTGCCAGCAGTTCTTTCCTGGGGACAGGTATTTCCTACGAGCAGTACTTC CASSSFLGTGISYEQYF TRBD1 many TRBJ2-7 TRBV12-3/TRBV12-4
TGCAGTGCTACCGCGGGACCCGGGGAGAGGTACGAGCAGTACTTC CSATAGPGERYEQYF - - TRBJ2-7 TRBV20-1
TGTGCCAGCAGTTTGGGTATCCCGGAGAACACTGAAGCTTTCTTT CASSLGIPENTEAFF - many TRBJ1-1 TRBV12-3/TRBV12-4
TGTGCCAGCAGTGACCACGTCGGGAAAAGGGATGAAAAACTGTTTTTT CASSDHVGKRDEKLFF - few TRBJ1-4 TRBV25-1
TGCGCCAGCAGCCAGGGACAGGAGTACAATGAGCAGTTCTTC CASSQGQEYNEQFF TRBD1 many TRBJ2-1 TRBV5-1
TGTGCCAGCAGCTTAACATCTAGCTCCTACAATGAGCAGTTCTTC CASSLTSSSYNEQFF - many TRBJ2-1 TRBV7-9
TGTGCCAGCAGCTCACTAGCGGGGGCCGGGGGGGGTACGCAGTATTTT CASSSLAGAGGGTQYF TRBD2 - TRBJ2-3 TRBV11-2
TGCAGCGTTGAAGGAAAAGTCTCCGGCGAGCAGTTCTTC CSVEGKVSGEQFF - - TRBJ2-1 TRBV29-1
TGTGCCAGTAGGGAGGACATGAACACTGAAGCTTTCTTT CASREDMNTEAFF - - TRBJ1-1 TRBV19
TGCAGTGTGGGAGGGAGCTATGGCTACACCTTC CSVGGSYGYTF - many TRBJ1-2 TRBV29-1
TGCAGTGCTAGACCGCGGCTAGCGAGGTCAGATACGCAGTATTTT CSARPRLARSDTQYF - few TRBJ2-3 TRBV20-1
TGTGCCTGGACCAAACGGGATCGTCAGCCCCAGCATTTT CAWTKRDRQPQHF - many TRBJ1-5 TRBV30
TGTGCCAGCCGGGGACAGGCCAATTCACCCCTCCACTTT CASRGQANSPLHF TRBD1 few TRBJ1-6 TRBV6-4
TGTGCCAGCAGTTGGGACACCAAGGGGAGCACTGAAGCTTTCTTT CASSWDTKGSTEAFF - many TRBJ1-1 TRBV6-5
TGTGCCAGCAGTGGCCACAGGGAGGCAAAACTGTTTTTT CASSGHREAKLFF - - TRBJ1-4 TRBV12-3/TRBV12-4
TGTGCCAGCAGCTCCTTTAAAGAGGGGTTTGGTAATTCACCCCTCCACTTT CASSSFKEGFGNSPLHF - - TRBJ1-6 TRBV7-9
TGTGCCAGCAGCCCTCCCGGGGGGAACACAGATACGCAGTATTTT CASSPPGGNTDTQYF TRBD2 many TRBJ2-3 TRBV7-9
TGTGCCAGCAGCTCCTACGGAGTCAGCTTGAGTGGCTACACCTTC CASSSYGVSLSGYTF - few TRBJ1-2 TRBV6-1
TGTGCCAGCAGCGTCAGCTCGGGCGGGGGGGGCACAGATACGCAGTATTTT CASSVSSGGGGTDTQYF TRBD2 few TRBJ2-3 TRBV9
TGTGCCAGCAGCCCCAGATCGGGACAGGGGGCGCGGGACTATGGCTACACCTTC CASSPRSGQGARDYGYTF TRBD1 many TRBJ1-2 TRBV9
TGCAGCGTCCTTGGGGGGTACACTGAAGCTTTCTTT CSVLGGYTEAFF - - TRBJ1-1 TRBV29-1
TGCAGTGCTATAGGGGAGGGGGAAAAACTGTTTTTT CSAIGEGEKLFF - many TRBJ1-4 TRBV20-1
TGTGCCAGCAGCCGGGACACTAATCAGCCCCAGCATTTT CASSRDTNQPQHF - many TRBJ1-5 TRBV2
TGTGCCAGCAGCCCAGCACCAGGAAACACCATATATTTT CASSPAPGNTIYF - many TRBJ1-3 TRBV28
TGTGCCAGCAGCTTATTTCGGAGCTCCTATAATTCACCCCTCCACTTT CASSLFRSSYNSPLHF - - TRBJ1-6 TRBV7-8
TGCGCCAGCAGACTGGGGGGAGGGGGCATCAATCAGCCCCAGCATTTT CASRLGGGGINQPQHF TRBD1 few TRBJ1-5 TRBV5-1
TGCAGTGCTAGCCCCTTACTCCAAGAGACCCAGTACTTC CSASPLLQETQYF - many TRBJ2-5 TRBV20-1
TGTGCTAGTGGACCTGGGACTGTTGAAAAACTGTTTTTT CASGPGTVEKLFF - - TRBJ1-4 TRBV12-5
TGTGCCAGCAGTTTACCCCCGAGCACAGATACGCAGTATTTT CASSLPPSTDTQYF - few TRBJ2-3 TRBV27
TGTGCCGCCCAGTTCTCAACTAATGAAAAACTGTTTTTT CAAQFSTNEKLFF - many TRBJ1-4 TRBV2
TGTGCCAGCTGGGAAGAGACCCAGTACTTC CASWEETQYF - few TRBJ2-5 TRBV6-1
TGTGCCAGTAGTACCCAGGGGCTGACAACTAATGAAAAACTGTTTTTT CASSTQGLTTNEKLFF - few TRBJ1-4 TRBV19
TGTGCCAGTGGGACAGTGCTCTACAATGAGCAGTTCTTC CASGTVLYNEQFF TRBD1 - TRBJ2-1 TRBV6-1
TGTGCCAGCACCATTCAGGGGGCGCACACCGGGGAGCTGTTTTTT CASTIQGAHTGELFF TRBD1 few TRBJ2-2 TRBV18
TGCGCCAGCGCTACTGGGGTGAACCTTTATGGCTACACCTTC CASATGVNLYGYTF - - TRBJ1-2 TRBV10-1
TGTGCCAGCAGCTCTTACGGTCCAGAAAACACCATATATTTT CASSSYGPENTIYF - many TRBJ1-3 TRBV5-5
TGTGCCAGCAGCTTAGTTGATGCCGGGGTGGCTGGGGCCAACGTCCTGACTTTC CASSLVDAGVAGANVLTF - few TRBJ2-6 TRBV7-8
TGTGCCAGCACCGCGGGACCGGACAGCCTCCCCTCTGGGGCCAACGTCCTGACTTTC CASTAGPDSLPSGANVLTF - - TRBJ2-6 TRBV6-2/TRBV6-3
TGTGCCAGCAAACCCGGCGGGCTAGTGAGCTCCTACGAGCAGTACTTC CASKPGGLVSSYEQYF - - TRBJ2-7 TRBV27
TGTGCCATCAGTGTCCAGGGGGGACATGAGCAGTTCTTC CAISVQGGHEQFF - many TRBJ2-1 TRBV10-3
TGTGCCAGCGGCCTAGACGGGGGGACCCAGTACTTC CASGLDGGTQYF - - TRBJ2-5 TRBV5-4
TGCGCCAGCAGCTTCCAGGGACTAGCGGAGACCGAGCAGTACTTC CASSFQGLAETEQYF TRBD2 many TRBJ2-7 TRBV5-1